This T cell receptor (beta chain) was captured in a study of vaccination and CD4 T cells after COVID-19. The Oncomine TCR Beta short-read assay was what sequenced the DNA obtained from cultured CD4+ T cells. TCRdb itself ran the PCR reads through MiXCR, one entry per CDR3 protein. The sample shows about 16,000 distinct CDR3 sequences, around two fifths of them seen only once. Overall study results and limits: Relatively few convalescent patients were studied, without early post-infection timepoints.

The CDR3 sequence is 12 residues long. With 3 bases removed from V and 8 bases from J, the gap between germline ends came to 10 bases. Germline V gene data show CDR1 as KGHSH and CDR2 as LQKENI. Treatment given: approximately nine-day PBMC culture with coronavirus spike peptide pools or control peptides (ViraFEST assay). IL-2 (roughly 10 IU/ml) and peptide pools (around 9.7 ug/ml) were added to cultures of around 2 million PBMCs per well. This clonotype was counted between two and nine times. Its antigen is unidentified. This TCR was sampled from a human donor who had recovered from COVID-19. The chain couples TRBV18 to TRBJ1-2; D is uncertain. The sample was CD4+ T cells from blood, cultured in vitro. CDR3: CASSPMKEGYTF. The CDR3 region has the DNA TGTGCCAGCTCACCGATGAAGGAGGGCTACACCTTC.